The T cell receptor beta chain described here comes from a study of identical twins. Study-wide points: Models underestimated how often monozygotic twins shared out-of-frame TCR alpha.

A remark on this clonotype: No antigen is known for it. Its ends do not fully match the called genes, so a read error is possible.

From germline, CDR1 is DFQATT and CDR2 SNEGSKA (reference sequence). The CDR3 runs 13 residues. TCRdb processed the 5' RACE reads anew with MiXCR; each CDR3 protein has one entry. This sample yields some 690,000 distinct CDR3 sequences, of which less than 25% are seen a single time; 4.3% belongs to the top ten. This same sample was also taken into another study, of T cells expressing NK-cell markers.

The rearrangement links TRBV20-1 to TRBJ2-2; the D gene could be TRBD1 or TRBD2 (5 bases each). The sample taken for sequencing was PBMCs. This receptor was obtained from a young woman in good health. CDR3 loop: CSAGNRNTGKLFF. The CDR3 region has the DNA TGCAGTGCTGGGAACAGGAACACCGGGAAGCTGTTTTTT.